The source of this TCR beta chain is a study of blood T cell repertoires in COVID-19 (dated by TCRdb to about 2020). Study-wide context: Samples from collaborators originated in the United States, Italy and Spain and spanned both the acute and convalescent phases of COVID-19. The prospective study material was composed of cDNA or gDNA derived from T cells, B-cell-depleted T cells, or PBMCs. Subjects who had been exposed to COVID-19, were actively infected with it, or had recovered from it provided the deeply sampled blood TCRbeta repertoires that made up the dataset. A freely available public database, intended as a resource for researchers studying the immune response to SARS-CoV-2, is where the repertoires were released. The samples were drawn from two sources: the first 160 participants of the ongoing ImmuneRACE study, and over 950 subjects contributed by 6 global collaborators. A de-identified subject ID, COVID-19 status, age in years and sex were almost always included in the sample metadata. Where available, HLA class I and class II types were taken from metadata supplied by the sample provider and were not determined by assay-based typing.

The immunoSEQ Assay, a bias-controlled multiplex PCR, was used to amplify TCRbeta CDR3 regions from genomic DNA. The source study handled its data this way. Nucleated cell counts per sample were estimated from amplification of reference gene primers within the assay. To quantify the absolute abundance of each unique TCRbeta CDR3 rearrangement, sequence reads were collapsed and filtered. For each sample, productive Simpson clonality was calculated by taking the square root of Simpson's diversity index across productive rearrangements. This immuneACCESS table, as held by TCRdb, lists in-frame sequences with V and J called but not all clones. Of the missing ones, under half trace to an unresolved V gene in checked studies; the others have no known cause. D and trimming come from the DNA, and the V and J calls and clone size come from that table. Present in this sample are roughly 150,000 clones, roughly 84% of which were seen just once. The ten largest clones add up to around 18% of the sample.

In the prospective study, participants were 18 to 89 years old, resided in approximately 22 geographic areas of the United States, and were enrolled through a virtual design. In the prospective study, cohorts were assigned on the basis of participant-reported clinical history obtained from a screening survey and a study questionnaire. Recovered participants in ImmuneRACE Cohort 3 were defined as having two consecutive negative NP/OP PCR tests, clearance from a healthcare professional, or resolution of symptoms. Mobile phlebotomists in the prospective study collected whole blood, serum and a nasopharyngeal or oropharyngeal swab from every participant. Additional blood draws and questionnaires over an approximately 2-month period could optionally be provided by prospective study participants. Before DNA extraction, blood samples from the prospective study were shipped at room temperature or frozen.

Comment on this clone: What this receptor recognizes is not known. Within one base of it there is no much larger clone, and no base qualities were kept.

Here is what the overall study found, with its caveats: Clinical and demographic metadata were provided uncurated, with the amount varying by source and participant.

This TCR derives from a man aged 55-75 years who had recovered from COVID-19. Material: PBMCs or T cells enriched from blood (not recorded which).

The bases are TGTGCCAGCAGACCGGACAGGGTTAACTATGGCTACACCTTC. The translation is CASRPDRVNYGYTF. The chain was built from TRBV27 and TRBJ1-2, and 8 junctional nucleotides match TRBD1. Spanning cysteine to phenylalanine, the CDR3 consists of 14 amino acids. CDR3 DNA only is kept here, 42 bases in frame from base 1. Trimming leaves V shorter by 6 bases and J shorter by 1 base, with the junction holding 4 bases beyond the gene matches. Via the germline V gene (reference sequence), CDR1 is MNHEY and CDR2 SMNVEV.